This TCR beta chain appears in the sequencing data of a study of cytomegalovirus exposure and HLA in healthy donors. Both 60 Vbeta primers and 13 Jbeta primers went into the PCR. Profiled with immunoSEQ multiplex PCR; TCRdb holds only in-frame clones, not every one. Of about 99,000 clones listed, around three quarters are singletons. The CDR3 is 12 amino acids. V shed 7 bases and J shed 5 bases, with 11 bases lying between them. Germline V CDR1 and CDR2: MGHDK, SYGVNS. The source of this sequence is a woman aged 18-29 years in good health and CMV-seropositive. What was sequenced was PBMCs. The chain joins TRBV25-1 to TRBJ1-1; D ambiguous. CDR3 in DNA: TGTGCCAGCACCAACGGCGGGACTGAAGCTTTCTTT. Protein product: CASTNGGTEAFF.